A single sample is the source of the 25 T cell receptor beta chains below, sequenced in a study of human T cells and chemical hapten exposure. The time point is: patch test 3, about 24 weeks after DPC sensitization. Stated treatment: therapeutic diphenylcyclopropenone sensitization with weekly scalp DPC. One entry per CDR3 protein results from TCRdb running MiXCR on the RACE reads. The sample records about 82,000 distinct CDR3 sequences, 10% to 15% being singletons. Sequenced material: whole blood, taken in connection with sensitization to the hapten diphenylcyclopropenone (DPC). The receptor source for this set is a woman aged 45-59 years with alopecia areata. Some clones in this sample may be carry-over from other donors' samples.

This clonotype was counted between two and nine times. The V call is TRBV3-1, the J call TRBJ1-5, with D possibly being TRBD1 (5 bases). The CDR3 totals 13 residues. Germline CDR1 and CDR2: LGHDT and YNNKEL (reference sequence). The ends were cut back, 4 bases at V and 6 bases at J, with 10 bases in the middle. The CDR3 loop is CASSRQPGQPQHF. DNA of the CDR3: TGTGCCAGCAGCCGACAGCCCGGTCAGCCCCAGCATTTT.

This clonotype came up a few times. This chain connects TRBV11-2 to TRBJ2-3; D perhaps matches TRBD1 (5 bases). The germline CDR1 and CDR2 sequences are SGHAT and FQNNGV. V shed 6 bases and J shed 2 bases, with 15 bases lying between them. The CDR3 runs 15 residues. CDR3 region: CASRGLRKNTDTQYF. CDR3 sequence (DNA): TGTGCCAGCAGGGGGCTGCGGAAAAACACAGATACGCAGTATTTT.

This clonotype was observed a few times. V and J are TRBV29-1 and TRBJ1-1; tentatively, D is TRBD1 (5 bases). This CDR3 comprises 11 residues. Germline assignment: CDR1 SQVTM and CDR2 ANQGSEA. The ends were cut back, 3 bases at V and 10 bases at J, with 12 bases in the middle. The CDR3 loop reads CSVDPTGLAFF. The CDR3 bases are TGCAGCGTTGACCCCACAGGCCTAGCTTTCTTT.

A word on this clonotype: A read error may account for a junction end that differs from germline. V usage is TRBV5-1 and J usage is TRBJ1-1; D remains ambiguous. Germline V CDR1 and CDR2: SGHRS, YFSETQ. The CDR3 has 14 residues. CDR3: CVSSPQAGNTEAFF. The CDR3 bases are TGCGTCAGCAGCCCCCAAGCAGGGAACACTGAAGCTTTCTTT.

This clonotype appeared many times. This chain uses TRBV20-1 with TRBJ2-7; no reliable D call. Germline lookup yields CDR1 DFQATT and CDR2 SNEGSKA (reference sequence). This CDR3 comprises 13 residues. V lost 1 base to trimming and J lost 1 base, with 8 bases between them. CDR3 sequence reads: CSARGSSSYEQYF. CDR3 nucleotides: TGCAGTGCTAGAGGGAGCTCTTCCTACGAGCAGTACTTC.

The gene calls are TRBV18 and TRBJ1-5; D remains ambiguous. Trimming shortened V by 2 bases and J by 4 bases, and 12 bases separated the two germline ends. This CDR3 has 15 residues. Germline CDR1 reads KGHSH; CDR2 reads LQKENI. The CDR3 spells CASSPTSGPNQPQHF. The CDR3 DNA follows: TGTGCCAGCTCACCAACCTCCGGGCCGAATCAGCCCCAGCATTTT.

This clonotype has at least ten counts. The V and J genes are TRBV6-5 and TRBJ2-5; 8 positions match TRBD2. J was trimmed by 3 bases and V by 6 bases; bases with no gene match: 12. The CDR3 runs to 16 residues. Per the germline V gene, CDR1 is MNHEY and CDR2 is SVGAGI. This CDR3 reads CASRPGLAALKETQYF. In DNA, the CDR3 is TGTGCCAGCAGACCCGGACTAGCCGCCCTTAAAGAGACCCAGTACTTC.

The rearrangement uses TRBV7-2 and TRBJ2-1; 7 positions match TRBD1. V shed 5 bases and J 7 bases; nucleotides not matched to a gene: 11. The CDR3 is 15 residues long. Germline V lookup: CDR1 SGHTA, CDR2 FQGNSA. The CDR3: CASSREGARQNEQFF. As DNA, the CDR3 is TGTGCCAGCAGCCGAGAGGGGGCGCGGCAAAATGAGCAGTTCTTC.

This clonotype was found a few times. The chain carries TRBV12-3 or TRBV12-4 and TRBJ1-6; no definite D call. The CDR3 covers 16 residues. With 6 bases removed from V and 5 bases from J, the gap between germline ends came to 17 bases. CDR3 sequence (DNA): TGTGCCAGCAGACTACTAGCCAGTGGAAATAATTCACCCCTCCACTTT. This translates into CASRLLASGNNSPLHF.

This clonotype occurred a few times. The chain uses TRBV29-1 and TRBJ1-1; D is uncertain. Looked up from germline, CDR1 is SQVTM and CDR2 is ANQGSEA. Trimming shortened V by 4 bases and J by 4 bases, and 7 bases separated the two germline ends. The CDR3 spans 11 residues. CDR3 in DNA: TGCAGCGTTGGGCGACCCACTGAAGCTTTCTTT. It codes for CSVGRPTEAFF.

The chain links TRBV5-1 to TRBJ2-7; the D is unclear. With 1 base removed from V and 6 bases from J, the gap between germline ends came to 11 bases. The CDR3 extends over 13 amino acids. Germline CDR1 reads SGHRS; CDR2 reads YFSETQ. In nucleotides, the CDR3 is TGCGCCAGCAGCTTGACCCTAGGATTCGAGCAGTACTTC. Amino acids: CASSLTLGFEQYF. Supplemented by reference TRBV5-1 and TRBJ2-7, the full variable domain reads KAGVTQTPRYLIKTRGQQVTLSCSPISGHRSVSWYQQTPGQGLQFLFEYFSETQRNKGNFPGRFSGRQFSNSRSEMNVSTLELGDSALYLCASSLTLGFEQYFGPGTRLTVT.

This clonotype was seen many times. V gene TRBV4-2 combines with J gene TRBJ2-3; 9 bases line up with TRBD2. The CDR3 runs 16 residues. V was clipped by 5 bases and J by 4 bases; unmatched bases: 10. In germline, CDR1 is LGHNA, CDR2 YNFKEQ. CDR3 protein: CASSSPPAGGPDTQYF. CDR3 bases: TGTGCCAGCAGCTCCCCCCCTGCGGGAGGGCCAGATACGCAGTATTTT.

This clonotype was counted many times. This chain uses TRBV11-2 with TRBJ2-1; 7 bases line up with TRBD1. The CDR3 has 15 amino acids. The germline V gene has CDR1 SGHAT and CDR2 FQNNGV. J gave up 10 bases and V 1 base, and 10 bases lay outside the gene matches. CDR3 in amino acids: CASSLAGRGPGEQFF. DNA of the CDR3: TGTGCCAGCAGCTTAGCGGGTAGGGGGCCAGGGGAGCAGTTCTTC.

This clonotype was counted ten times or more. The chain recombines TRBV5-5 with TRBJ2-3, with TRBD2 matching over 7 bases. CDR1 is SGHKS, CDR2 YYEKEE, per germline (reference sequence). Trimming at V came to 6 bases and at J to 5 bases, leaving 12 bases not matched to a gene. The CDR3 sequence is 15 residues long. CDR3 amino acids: CASTQLPTGGDTQYF. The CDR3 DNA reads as TGTGCCAGCACCCAATTGCCGACGGGAGGAGATACGCAGTATTTT.

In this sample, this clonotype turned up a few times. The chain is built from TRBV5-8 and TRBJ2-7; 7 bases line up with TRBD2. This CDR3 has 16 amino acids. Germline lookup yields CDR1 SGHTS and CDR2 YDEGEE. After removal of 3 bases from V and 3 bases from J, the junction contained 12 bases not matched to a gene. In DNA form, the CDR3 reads TGTGCCAGCAGCTCCGGGACTATCCTCCTCCACTACGAGCAGTACTTC. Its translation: CASSSGTILLHYEQYF.

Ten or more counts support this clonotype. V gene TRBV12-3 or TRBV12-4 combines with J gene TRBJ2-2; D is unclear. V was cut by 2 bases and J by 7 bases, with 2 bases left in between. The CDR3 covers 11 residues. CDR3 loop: CASSLSGELFF. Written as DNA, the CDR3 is TGTGCCAGCAGTTTAAGCGGGGAGCTGTTTTTT.

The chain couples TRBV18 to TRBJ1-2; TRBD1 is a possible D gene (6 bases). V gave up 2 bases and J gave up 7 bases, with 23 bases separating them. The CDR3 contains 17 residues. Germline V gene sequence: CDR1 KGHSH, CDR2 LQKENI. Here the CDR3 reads CASSPLIGVRGTGGYTF. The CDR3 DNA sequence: TGTGCCAGCTCACCATTGATTGGTGTCAGGGGCACCGGTGGCTACACCTTC.

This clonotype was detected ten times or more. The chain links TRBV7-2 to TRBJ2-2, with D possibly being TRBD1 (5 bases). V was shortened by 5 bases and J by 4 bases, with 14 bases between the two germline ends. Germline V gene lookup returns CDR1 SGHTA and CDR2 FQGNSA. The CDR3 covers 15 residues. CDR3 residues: CASSEQRQITGELFF. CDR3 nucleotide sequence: TGTGCCAGCAGCGAACAGAGACAGATCACCGGGGAGCTGTTTTTT.

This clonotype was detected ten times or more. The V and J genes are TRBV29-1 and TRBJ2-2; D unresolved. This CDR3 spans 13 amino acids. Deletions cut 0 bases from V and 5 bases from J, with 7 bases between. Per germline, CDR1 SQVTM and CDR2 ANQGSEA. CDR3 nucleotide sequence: TGCAGCGTTGAAGAATACCGTACCGGGGAGCTGTTTTTT. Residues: CSVEEYRTGELFF.

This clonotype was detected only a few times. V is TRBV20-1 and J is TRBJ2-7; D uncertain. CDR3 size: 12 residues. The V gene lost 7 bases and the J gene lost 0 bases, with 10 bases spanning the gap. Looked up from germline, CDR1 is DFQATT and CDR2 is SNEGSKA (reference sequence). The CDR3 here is CSGSASSYEQYF. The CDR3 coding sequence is TGCAGTGGGTCTGCTTCCTCCTACGAGCAGTACTTC.

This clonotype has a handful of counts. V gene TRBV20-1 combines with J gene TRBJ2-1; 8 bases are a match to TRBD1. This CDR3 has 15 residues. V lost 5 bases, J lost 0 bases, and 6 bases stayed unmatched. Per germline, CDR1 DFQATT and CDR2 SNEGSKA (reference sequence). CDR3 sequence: CSASRQGNSYNEQFF. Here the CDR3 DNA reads TGCAGTGCTTCGAGACAGGGGAACTCCTACAATGAGCAGTTCTTC.

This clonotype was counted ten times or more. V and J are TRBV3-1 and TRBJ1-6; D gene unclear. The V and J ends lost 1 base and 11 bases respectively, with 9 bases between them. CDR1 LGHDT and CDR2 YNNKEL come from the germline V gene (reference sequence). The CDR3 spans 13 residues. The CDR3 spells CASSQVREAPLHF. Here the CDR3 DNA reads TGTGCCAGCAGCCAAGTAAGGGAAGCACCCCTCCACTTT.

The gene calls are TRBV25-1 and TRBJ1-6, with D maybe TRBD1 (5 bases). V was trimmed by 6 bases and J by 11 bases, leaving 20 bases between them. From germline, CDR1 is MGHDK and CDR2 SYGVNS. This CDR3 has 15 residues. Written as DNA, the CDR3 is TGTGCCAGCAGAGAGGTCCGGGGGGGGTCGGCACCCCTCCACTTT. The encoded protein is CASREVRGGSAPLHF.

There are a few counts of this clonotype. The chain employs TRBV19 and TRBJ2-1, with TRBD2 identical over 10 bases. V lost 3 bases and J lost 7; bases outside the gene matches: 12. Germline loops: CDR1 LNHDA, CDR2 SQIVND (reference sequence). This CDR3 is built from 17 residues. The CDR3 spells CASSMASGRALANEQFF. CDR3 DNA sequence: TGTGCCAGTAGTATGGCCAGCGGGAGGGCATTGGCGAATGAGCAGTTCTTC.

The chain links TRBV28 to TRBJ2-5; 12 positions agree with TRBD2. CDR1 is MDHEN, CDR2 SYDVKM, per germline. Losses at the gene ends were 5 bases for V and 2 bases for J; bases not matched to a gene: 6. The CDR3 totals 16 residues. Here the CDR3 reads CASSPWTSGIQETQYF. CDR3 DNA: TGTGCCAGCAGTCCCTGGACTAGCGGGATTCAAGAGACCCAGTACTTC.